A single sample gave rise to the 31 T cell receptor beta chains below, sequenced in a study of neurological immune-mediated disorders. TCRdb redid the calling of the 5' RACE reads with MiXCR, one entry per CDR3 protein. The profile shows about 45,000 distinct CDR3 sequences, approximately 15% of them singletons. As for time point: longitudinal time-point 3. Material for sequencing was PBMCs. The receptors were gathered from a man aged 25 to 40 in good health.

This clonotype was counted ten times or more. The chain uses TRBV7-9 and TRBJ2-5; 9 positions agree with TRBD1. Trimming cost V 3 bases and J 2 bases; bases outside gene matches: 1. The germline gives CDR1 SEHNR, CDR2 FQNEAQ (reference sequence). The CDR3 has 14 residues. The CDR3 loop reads CASSFGQGQETQYF. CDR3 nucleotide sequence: TGTGCCAGCAGCTTCGGACAGGGGCAAGAGACCCAGTACTTC.

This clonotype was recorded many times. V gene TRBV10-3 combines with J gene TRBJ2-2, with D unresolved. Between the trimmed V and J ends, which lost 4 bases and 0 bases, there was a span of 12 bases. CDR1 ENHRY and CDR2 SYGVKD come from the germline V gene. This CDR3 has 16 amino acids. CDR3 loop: CAISVKNGPNTGELFF. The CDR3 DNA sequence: TGTGCCATCAGTGTGAAAAACGGACCGAACACCGGGGAGCTGTTTTTT.

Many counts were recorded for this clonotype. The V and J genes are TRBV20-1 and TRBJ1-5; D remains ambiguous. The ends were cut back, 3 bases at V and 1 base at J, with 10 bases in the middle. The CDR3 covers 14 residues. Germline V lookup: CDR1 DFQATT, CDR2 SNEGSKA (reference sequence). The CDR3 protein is CSASLWGSNQPQHF. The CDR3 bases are TGCAGTGCTAGTCTCTGGGGAAGCAATCAGCCCCAGCATTTT.

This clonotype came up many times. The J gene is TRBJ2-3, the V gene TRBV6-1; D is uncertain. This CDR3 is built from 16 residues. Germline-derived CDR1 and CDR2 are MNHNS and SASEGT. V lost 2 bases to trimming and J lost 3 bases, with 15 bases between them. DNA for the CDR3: TGTGCCAGCAGTGAACGTAGCCCAACTCAAACAGATACGCAGTATTTT. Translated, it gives CASSERSPTQTDTQYF.

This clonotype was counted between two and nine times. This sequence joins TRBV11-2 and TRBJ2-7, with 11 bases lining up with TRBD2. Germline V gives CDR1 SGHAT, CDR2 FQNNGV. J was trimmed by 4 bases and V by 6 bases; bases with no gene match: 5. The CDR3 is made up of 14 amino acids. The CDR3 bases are TGTGCCAGCAGATCCGGACTAGCGGGTTACGAGCAGTACTTC. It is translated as CASRSGLAGYEQYF. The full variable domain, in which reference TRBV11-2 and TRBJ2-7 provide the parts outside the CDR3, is EAGVAQSPRYKIIEKRQSVAFWCNPISGHATLYWYQQILGQGPKLLIQFQNNGVVDDSQLPKDRFSAERLKGVDSTLKIQPAKLEDSAVYLCASRSGLAGYEQYFGPGTRLTVT.

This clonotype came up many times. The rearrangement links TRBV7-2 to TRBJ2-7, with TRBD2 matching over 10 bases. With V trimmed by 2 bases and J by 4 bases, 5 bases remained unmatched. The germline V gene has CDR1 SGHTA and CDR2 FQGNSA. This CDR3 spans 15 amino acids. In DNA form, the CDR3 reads TGTGCCAGCAGCTTAAGTCTAGCGGGAGTATACGAGCAGTACTTC. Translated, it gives CASSLSLAGVYEQYF.

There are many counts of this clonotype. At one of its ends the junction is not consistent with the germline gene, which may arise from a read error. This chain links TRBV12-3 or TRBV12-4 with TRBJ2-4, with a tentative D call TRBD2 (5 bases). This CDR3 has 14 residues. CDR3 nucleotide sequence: TGTGCCAGCTGTTTAACGGGGACCAAAAACATTCAGTACTTC. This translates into CASCLTGTKNIQYF.

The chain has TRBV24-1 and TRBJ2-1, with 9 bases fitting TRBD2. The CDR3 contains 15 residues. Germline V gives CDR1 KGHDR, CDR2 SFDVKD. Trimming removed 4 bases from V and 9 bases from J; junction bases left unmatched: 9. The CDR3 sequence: CATSDPSGNCTEQFF. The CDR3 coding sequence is TGTGCCACCAGTGACCCTAGCGGGAACTGCACTGAGCAGTTCTTC.

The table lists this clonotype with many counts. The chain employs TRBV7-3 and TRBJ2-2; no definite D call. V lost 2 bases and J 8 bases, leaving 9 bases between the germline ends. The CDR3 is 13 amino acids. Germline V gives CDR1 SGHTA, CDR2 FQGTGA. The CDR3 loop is CASSLDGGGELFF. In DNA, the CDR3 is TGTGCCAGCAGCTTAGATGGTGGTGGGGAGCTGTTTTTT.

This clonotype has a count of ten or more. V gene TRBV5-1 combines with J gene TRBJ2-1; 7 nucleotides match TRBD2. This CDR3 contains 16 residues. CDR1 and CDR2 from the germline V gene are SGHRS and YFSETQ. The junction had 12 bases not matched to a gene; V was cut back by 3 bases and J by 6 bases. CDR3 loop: CASSWEGLEFFNEQFF. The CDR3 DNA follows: TGCGCCAGCAGCTGGGAAGGACTAGAATTTTTCAATGAGCAGTTCTTC.

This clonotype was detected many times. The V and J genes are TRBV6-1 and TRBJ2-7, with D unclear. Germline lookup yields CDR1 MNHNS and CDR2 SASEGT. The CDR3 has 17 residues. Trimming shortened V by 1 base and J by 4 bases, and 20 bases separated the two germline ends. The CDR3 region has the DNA TGTGCCAGCAGTGAAGGTCGTCGGGCCCGCAGCTATTACGAGCAGTACTTC. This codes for CASSEGRRARSYYEQYF.

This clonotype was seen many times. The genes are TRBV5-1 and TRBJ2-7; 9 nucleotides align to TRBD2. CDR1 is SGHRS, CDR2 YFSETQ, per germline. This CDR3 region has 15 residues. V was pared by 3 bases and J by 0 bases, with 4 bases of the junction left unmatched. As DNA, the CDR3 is TGCGCCAGCAGCTCTTTAGCGGGGGTCTCCTACGAGCAGTACTTC. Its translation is CASSSLAGVSYEQYF. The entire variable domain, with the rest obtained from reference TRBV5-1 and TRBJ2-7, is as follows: KAGVTQTPRYLIKTRGQQVTLSCSPISGHRSVSWYQQTPGQGLQFLFEYFSETQRNKGNFPGRFSGRQFSNSRSEMNVSTLELGDSALYLCASSSLAGVSYEQYFGPGTRLTVT.

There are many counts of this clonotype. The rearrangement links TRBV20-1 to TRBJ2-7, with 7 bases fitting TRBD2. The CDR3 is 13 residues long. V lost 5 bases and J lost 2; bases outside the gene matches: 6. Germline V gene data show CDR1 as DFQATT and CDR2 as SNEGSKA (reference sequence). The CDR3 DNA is TGCAGTGCTTCTGTAGCGGGCCCCTACGAGCAGTACTTC. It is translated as CSASVAGPYEQYF.

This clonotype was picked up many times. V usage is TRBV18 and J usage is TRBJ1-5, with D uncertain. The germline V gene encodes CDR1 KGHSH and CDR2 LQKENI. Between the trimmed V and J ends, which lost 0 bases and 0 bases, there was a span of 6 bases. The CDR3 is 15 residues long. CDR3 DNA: TGTGCCAGCTCACCACCCCCAGGTAGCAATCAGCCCCAGCATTTT. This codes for CASSPPPGSNQPQHF.

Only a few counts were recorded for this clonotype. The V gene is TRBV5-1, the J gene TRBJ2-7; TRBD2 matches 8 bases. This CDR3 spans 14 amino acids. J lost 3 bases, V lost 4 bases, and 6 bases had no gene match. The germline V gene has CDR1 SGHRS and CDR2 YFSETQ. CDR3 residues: CASSISGSDYEQYF. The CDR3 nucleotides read TGCGCCAGCAGCATCAGCGGGAGTGACTACGAGCAGTACTTC.

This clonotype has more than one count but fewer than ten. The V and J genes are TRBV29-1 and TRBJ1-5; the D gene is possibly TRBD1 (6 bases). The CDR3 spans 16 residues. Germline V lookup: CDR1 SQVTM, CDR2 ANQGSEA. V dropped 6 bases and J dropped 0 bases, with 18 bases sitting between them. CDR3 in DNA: TGCAGCGTCGGGAAACTCCACAGGGATAGCAATCAGCCCCAGCATTTT. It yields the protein CSVGKLHRDSNQPQHF.

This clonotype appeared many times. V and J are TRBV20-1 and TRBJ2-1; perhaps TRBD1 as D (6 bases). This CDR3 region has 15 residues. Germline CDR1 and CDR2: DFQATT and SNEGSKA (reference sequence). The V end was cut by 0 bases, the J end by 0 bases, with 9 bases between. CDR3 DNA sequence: TGCAGTGCTAGAGATGGGGGCAGCTCCTACAATGAGCAGTTCTTC. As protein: CSARDGGSSYNEQFF.

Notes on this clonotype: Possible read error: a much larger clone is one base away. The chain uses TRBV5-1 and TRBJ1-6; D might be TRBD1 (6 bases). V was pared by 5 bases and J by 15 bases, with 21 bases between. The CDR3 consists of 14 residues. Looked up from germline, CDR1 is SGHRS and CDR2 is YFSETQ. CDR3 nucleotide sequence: TGCGCCAGCAGTCCGACCGCAGGGGATCCACACCTCCACTTT. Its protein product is CASSPTAGDPHLHF.

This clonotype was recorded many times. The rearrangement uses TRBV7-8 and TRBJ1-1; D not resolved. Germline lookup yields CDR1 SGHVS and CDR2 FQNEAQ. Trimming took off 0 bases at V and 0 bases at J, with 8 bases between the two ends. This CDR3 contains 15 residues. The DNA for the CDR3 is TGTGCCAGCAGCTTAGCCAAGGAGATGAACACTGAAGCTTTCTTT. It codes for CASSLAKEMNTEAFF.

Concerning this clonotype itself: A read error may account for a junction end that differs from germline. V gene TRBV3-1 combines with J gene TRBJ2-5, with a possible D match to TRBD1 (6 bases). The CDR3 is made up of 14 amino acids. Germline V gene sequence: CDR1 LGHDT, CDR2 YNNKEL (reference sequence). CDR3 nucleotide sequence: TGTGCCAGCAGCCCAGGGGTAAGAAGGGAGACCCAGTGCTTC. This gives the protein CASSPGVRRETQCF.

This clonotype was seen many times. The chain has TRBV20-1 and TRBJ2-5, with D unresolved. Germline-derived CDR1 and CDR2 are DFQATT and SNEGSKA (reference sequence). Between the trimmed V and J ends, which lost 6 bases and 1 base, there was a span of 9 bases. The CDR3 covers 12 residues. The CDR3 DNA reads TGCAGTGCCTCAGTAACCCAAGAGACCCAGTACTTC. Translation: CSASVTQETQYF.

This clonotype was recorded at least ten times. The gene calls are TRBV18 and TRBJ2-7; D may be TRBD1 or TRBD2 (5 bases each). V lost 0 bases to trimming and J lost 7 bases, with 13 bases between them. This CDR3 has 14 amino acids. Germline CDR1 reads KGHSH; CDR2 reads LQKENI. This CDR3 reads CASSPPGTTEEQYF. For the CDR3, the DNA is TGTGCCAGCTCACCACCTGGGACGACGGAGGAGCAGTACTTC.

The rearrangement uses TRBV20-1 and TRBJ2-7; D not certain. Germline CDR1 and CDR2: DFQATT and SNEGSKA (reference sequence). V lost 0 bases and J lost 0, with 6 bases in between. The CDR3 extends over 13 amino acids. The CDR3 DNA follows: TGCAGTGCTAGAGACCAGGTCTCCTACGAGCAGTACTTC. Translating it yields CSARDQVSYEQYF.

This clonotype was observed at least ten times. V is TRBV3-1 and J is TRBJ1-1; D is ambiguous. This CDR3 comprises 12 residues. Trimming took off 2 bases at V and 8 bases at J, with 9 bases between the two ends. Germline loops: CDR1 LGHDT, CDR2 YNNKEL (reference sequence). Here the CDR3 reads CASSQIGNEAFF. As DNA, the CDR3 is TGTGCCAGCAGCCAAATCGGGAACGAAGCTTTCTTT.

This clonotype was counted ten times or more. CDR3 coding DNA: TGTGCCAGCAGCTTAAATAGGATTTCTGGGGCCAACGTCCTGACTTTC. Translated: CASSLNRISGANVLTF. The chain links TRBV7-9 to TRBJ2-6; no clear D gene. CDR1 and CDR2 (germline): SEHNR, FQNEAQ (reference sequence). V lost 2 bases and J lost 1, with 9 bases in between. This CDR3 has 16 amino acids.

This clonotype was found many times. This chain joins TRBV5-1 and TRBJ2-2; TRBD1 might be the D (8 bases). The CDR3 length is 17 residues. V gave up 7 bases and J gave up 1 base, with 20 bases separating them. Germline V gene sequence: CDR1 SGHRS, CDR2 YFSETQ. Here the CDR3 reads CASQGASGLLNTGELFF. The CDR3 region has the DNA TGCGCCAGCCAGGGGGCTAGCGGTCTGCTGAACACCGGGGAGCTGTTTTTT.

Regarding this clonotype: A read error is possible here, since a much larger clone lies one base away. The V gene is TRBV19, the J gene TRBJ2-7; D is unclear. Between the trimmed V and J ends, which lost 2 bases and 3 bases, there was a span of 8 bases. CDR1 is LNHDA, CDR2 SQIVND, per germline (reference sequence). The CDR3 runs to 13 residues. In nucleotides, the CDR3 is TGTGCCAGTAGTATATTAGGATACTACGAGCAGTACTTC. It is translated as CASSILGYYEQYF.

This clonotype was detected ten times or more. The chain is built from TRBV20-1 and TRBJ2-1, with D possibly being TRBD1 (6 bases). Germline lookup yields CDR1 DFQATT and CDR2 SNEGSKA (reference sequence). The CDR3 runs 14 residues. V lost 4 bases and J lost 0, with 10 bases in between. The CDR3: CSATDRSSYNEQFF. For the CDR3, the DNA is TGCAGTGCTACAGACAGGAGCTCCTACAATGAGCAGTTCTTC.

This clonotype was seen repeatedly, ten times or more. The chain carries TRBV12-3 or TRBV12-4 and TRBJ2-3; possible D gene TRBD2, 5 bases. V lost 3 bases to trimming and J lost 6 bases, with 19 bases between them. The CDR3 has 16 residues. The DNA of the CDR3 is TGTGCCAGCAGTTTCGGGGTCCCACAAGGGCGCGATACGCAGTATTTT. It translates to CASSFGVPQGRDTQYF.

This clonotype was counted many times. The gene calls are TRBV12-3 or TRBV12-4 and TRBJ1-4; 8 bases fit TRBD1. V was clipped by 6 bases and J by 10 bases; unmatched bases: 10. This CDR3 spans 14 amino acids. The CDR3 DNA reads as TGTGCCAGCAGGCTCGGACAGGGCCGGGCAAAACTGTTTTTT. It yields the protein CASRLGQGRAKLFF.

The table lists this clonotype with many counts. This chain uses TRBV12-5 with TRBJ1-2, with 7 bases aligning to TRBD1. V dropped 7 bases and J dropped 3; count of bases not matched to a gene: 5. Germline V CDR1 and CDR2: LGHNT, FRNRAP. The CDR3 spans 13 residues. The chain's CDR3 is CASALGTDYGYTF. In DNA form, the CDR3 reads TGTGCTAGTGCCCTAGGGACAGACTATGGCTACACCTTC.